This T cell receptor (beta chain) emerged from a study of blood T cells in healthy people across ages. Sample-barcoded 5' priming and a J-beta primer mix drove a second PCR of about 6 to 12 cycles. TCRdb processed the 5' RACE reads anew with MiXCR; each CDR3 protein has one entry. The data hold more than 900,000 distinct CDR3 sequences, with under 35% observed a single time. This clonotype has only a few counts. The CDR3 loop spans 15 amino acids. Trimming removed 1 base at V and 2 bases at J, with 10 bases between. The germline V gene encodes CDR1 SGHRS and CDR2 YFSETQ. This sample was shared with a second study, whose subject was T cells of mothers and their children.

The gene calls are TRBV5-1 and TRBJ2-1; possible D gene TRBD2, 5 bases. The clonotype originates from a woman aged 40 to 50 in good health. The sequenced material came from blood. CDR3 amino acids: CASSLLGNAYNEQFF. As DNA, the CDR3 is TGCGCCAGCAGCTTGCTCGGGAATGCCTACAATGAGCAGTTCTTC.